This TCR beta chain was sequenced for a study of cytomegalovirus exposure and HLA in healthy donors. The V gene's germline CDR1 is MGHRA and CDR2 YSYEKL. The CDR3 totals 17 residues. J lost 0 bases, V lost 2 bases, and 6 bases had no gene match. PCR was performed using 60 Vbeta and 13 Jbeta primers. Assay used: immunoSEQ multiplex PCR; TCRdb lists only in-frame clones, some missing. The sample consists of fewer than 200,000 clones, about 80% of them appearing once. With respect to this clone: Its antigen is unknown.

Findings of the study overall: As was reported, the classifier diagnosed cytomegalovirus status with high specificity and sensitivity. In an earlier analysis, most TCR beta V segments were productive about 87% or about 30% of the time. Most observed TCR sequences were rare, whereas some public TCRs were detected in many donors.

Each donor was nominally healthy when sampled (though unrecorded immune exposures were likely). Sequencing was done on a sample of PBMCs. V and J are TRBV4-1 and TRBJ1-3; 8 positions match TRBD1. The source is a woman in her fifties or sixties in good health and CMV-seronegative. The CDR3 protein is CASSQFGQGSSGNTIYF. The DNA for the CDR3 is TGCGCCAGCAGCCAATTCGGACAGGGCAGCTCTGGAAACACCATATATTTT.